This T cell receptor (beta chain) was captured by sequencing in a study of T cell changes during pregnancy in multiple sclerosis. Clones were read by immunoSEQ multiplex PCR, and TCRdb kept only the in-frame ones, dropping some. The sample records some 50,000 clones, 91% being singletons. This clone was seen once. Germline loops: CDR1 LGHNA, CDR2 YSLEER. Trimming removed 0 bases at V and 0 bases at J, with 14 bases between. This CDR3 is built from 17 residues. This chain links TRBV4-3 with TRBJ2-5; D is uncertain. Sequenced material: CD8+ T cells from peripheral blood mononuclear cells, taken in the second trimester of pregnancy. This receptor was identified in a female donor with multiple sclerosis, enrolled in a pregnancy study. In DNA form, the CDR3 reads TGCGCCAGCAGCCAAGATCAAGGATTTGGAGACCAAGAGACCCAGTACTTC. Its protein is CASSQDQGFGDQETQYF.